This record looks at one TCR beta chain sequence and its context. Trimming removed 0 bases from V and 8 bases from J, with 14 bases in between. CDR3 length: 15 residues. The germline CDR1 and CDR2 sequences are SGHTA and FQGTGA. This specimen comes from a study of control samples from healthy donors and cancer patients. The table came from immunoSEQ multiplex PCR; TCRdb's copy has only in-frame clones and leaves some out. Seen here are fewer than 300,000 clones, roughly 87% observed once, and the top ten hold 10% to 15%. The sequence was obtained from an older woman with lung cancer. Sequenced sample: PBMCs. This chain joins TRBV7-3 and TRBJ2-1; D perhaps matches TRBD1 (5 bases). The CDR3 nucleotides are TGTGCCAGCAGCTTAACCTCAGGGATTTCTTATGAGCAGTTCTTC. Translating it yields CASSLTSGISYEQFF.